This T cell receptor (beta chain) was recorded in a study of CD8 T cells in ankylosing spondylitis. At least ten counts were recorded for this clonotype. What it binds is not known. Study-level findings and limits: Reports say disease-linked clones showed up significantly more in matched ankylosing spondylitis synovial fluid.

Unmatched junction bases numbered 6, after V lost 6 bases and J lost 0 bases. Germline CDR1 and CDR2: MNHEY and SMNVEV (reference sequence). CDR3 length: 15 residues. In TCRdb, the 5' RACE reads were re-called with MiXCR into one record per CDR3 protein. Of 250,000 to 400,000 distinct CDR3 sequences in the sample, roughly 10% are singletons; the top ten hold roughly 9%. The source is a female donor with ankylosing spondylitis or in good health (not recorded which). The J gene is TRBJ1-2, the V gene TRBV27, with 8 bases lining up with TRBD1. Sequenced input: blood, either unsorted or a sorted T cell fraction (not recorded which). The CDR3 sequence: CASSPLDRANYGYTF. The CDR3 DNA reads TGTGCCAGCAGCCCTTTGGACAGGGCTAACTATGGCTACACCTTC.